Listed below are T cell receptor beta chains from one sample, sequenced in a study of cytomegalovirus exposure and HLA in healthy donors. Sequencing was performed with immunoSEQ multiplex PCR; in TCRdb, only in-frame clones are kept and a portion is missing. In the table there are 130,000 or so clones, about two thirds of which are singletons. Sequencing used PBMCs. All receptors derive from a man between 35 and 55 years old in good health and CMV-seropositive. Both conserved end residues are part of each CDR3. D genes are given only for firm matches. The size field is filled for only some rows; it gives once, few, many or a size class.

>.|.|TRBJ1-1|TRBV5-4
CASSLRGTLNTEAFF
TGTGCCAGCAGCTTGCGGGGGACCTTGAACACTGAAGCTTTCTTT
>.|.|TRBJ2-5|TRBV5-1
CASSLVAVEVTQYF
TGCGCCAGCAGCTTGGTAGCGGTCGAAGTGACCCAGTACTTC
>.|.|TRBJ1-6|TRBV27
CASSLFRGSSYNSPLHF
TGTGCCAGCAGTTTATTCCGGGGGAGCTCCTATAATTCACCCCTCCACTTT
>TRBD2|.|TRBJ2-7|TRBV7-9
CASSRTSSYEQYF
TGTGCCAGCAGTCGGACTAGTTCCTACGAGCAGTACTTC
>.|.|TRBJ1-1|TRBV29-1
CSVGRGTEAFF
TGCAGCGTCGGGCGGGGGACTGAAGCTTTCTTT
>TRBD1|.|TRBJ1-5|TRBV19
CASSIHRGEPQHF
TGTGCCAGTAGTATTCACAGGGGTGAGCCCCAGCATTTT
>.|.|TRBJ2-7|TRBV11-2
CASSFGPSYEQYF
TGTGCCAGCAGCTTCGGTCCCTCCTACGAGCAGTACTTC
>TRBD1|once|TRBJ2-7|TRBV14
CASSQLTGVYYEQYF
TGTGCCAGCAGCCAGCTGACAGGGGTTTACTACGAGCAGTACTTC
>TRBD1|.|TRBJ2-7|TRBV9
CASSVAGTGPPYEQYF
TGTGCCAGCAGCGTGGCTGGGACAGGGCCCCCCTACGAGCAGTACTTC
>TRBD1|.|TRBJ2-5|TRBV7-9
CASSSGTGGPETQYF
TGTGCCAGCAGCTCTGGGACAGGCGGGCCGGAGACCCAGTACTTC
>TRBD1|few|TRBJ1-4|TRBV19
CASSLDWDSNEKLFF
TGTGCCAGTAGCCTAGACTGGGACAGTAATGAAAAACTGTTTTTT
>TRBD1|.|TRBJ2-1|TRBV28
CASSLWTGRPSYNEQFF
TGTGCCAGCAGTTTGTGGACAGGGAGACCGTCCTACAATGAGCAGTTCTTC
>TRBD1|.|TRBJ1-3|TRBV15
CATSQADRGGNTIYF
TGTGCCACCAGCCAAGCCGACAGGGGTGGAAACACCATATATTTT
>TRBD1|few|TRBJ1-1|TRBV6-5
CASSSGTGVTEAFF
TGTGCCAGCAGTTCCGGGACAGGGGTCACTGAAGCTTTCTTT
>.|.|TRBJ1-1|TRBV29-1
CSVGTGNTEAFF
TGCAGCGTTGGAACAGGGAACACTGAAGCTTTCTTT
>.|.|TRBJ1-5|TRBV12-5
CASGQGAHQPQHF
TGTGCTAGTGGGCAGGGTGCCCATCAGCCCCAGCATTTT
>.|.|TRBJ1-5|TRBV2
CASRRDSNQPQHF
TGTGCCAGCAGGCGAGATAGCAATCAGCCCCAGCATTTT
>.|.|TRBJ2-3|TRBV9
CASSVVSGTQYF
TGTGCCAGCAGCGTAGTGTCGGGTACGCAGTATTTT